The rows below give T cell receptor beta chains drawn from one sample of a study of a mutant IDH1 vaccine in newly diagnosed glioma. TCRdb's copy holds only in-frame clones and misses some; the assay was immunoSEQ multiplex PCR. The table shows some 95,000 clones, with over 75% occurring only once. Material: PBMCs, obtained from a glioma patient treated with radiotherapy, temozolomide or both. The receptors shown here come from a man aged 35 to 55 with glioma. CDR3s include the opening cysteine and the closing phenylalanine or tryptophan. D genes are given only for firm matches. Size values are once, few and many counts, or a class for expanded clones, and some rows have none.

j_gene: TRBJ1-2; d_gene: -; abundance: -; v_gene: TRBV5-5; CDR3nt: TGTGCCAGCAGCCAGATCGAGGCAGTTTCCTATGGCTACACCTTC; CDR3aa: CASSQIEAVSYGYTF
j_gene: TRBJ1-1; d_gene: -; abundance: -; v_gene: TRBV27; CDR3nt: TGTGCCAGCAGTCCCCGAACAGGGTTAGCTTTCTTT; CDR3aa: CASSPRTGLAFF
j_gene: TRBJ2-1; d_gene: TRBD1; abundance: -; v_gene: TRBV7-9; CDR3nt: TGTGCCAGCAGCACCGGGACAGGAGCCTACAATGAGCAGTTCTTC; CDR3aa: CASSTGTGAYNEQFF
j_gene: TRBJ1-2; d_gene: TRBD1; abundance: -; v_gene: TRBV30; CDR3nt: TGTGCCTGGAGAGGGACAGGAGTCTATGGCTACACCTTC; CDR3aa: CAWRGTGVYGYTF
j_gene: TRBJ2-1; d_gene: TRBD1; abundance: -; v_gene: TRBV19; CDR3nt: TGTGCCAGTAGTATAGACTACAGGGGGTATGAGCAGTTCTTC; CDR3aa: CASSIDYRGYEQFF
j_gene: TRBJ2-6; d_gene: -; abundance: -; v_gene: TRBV28; CDR3nt: TGTGCCAGCAGTTTGCCCCTTGGGGACCCTGGGGCCAACGTCCTGACTTTC; CDR3aa: CASSLPLGDPGANVLTF
j_gene: TRBJ1-4; d_gene: TRBD1; abundance: -; v_gene: TRBV4-3; CDR3nt: TGCGCCAGCAGCCAAGGCTCCAGGGGGCGCGGTGAAAAACTGTTTTTT; CDR3aa: CASSQGSRGRGEKLFF
j_gene: TRBJ2-7; d_gene: TRBD2; abundance: -; v_gene: TRBV19; CDR3nt: TGTGCCAGTAGTACCGGCATTCTAGCGGGAGGCCGTCCTTACGAGCAGTACTTC; CDR3aa: CASSTGILAGGRPYEQYF
j_gene: TRBJ2-1; d_gene: -; abundance: -; v_gene: TRBV11-2; CDR3nt: TGTGCCAGCAGCCGGGCCGGCCCCTTGGGCAATGAGCAGTTCTTC; CDR3aa: CASSRAGPLGNEQFF
j_gene: TRBJ2-7; d_gene: -; abundance: once; v_gene: TRBV7-2; CDR3nt: TGTGCCAGCAGCTTAGACAGAACCTACGAGCAGTACTTC; CDR3aa: CASSLDRTYEQYF
j_gene: TRBJ2-3; d_gene: TRBD2; abundance: -; v_gene: TRBV9; CDR3nt: TGTGCCAGCAGCGTCAGCGGGGGAGACACAGATACGCAGTATTTT; CDR3aa: CASSVSGGDTDTQYF
j_gene: TRBJ1-2; d_gene: -; abundance: once; v_gene: TRBV6-5; CDR3nt: TGTGCCAGCAGTTCCCCCGGCAGCTTCTATGGCTACACCTTC; CDR3aa: CASSSPGSFYGYTF
j_gene: TRBJ1-5; d_gene: -; abundance: -; v_gene: TRBV7-2; CDR3nt: TGTGCCAGCAGCTTAGCAGGGAAAAGCAATCAGCCCCAGCATTTT; CDR3aa: CASSLAGKSNQPQHF
j_gene: TRBJ2-1; d_gene: TRBD2; abundance: -; v_gene: TRBV7-2; CDR3nt: TGTGCCAGCATCTTCGGGACTAGGTTTGGGGATGAGCAGTTCTTC; CDR3aa: CASIFGTRFGDEQFF
j_gene: TRBJ2-5; d_gene: -; abundance: -; v_gene: TRBV5-1; CDR3nt: TGCGCCAGCAGCCCCCGTGAGTCTTTTGTGGAAGAGACCCAGTACTTC; CDR3aa: CASSPRESFVEETQYF
j_gene: TRBJ2-3; d_gene: -; abundance: -; v_gene: TRBV4-2; CDR3nt: TGTGCCAGCAGCCAAGATCGCGGGGGCAGCACAGATACGCAGTATTTT; CDR3aa: CASSQDRGGSTDTQYF
j_gene: TRBJ1-1; d_gene: -; abundance: -; v_gene: TRBV27; CDR3nt: TGTGCCAGCAGTTTAGCAGGGTTAGGGATGAACACTGAAGCTTTCTTT; CDR3aa: CASSLAGLGMNTEAFF
j_gene: TRBJ1-1; d_gene: -; abundance: -; v_gene: TRBV18; CDR3nt: TGTGCCAGCTCACCACCGGGGGGGGCGAACACTGAAGCTTTCTTT; CDR3aa: CASSPPGGANTEAFF
j_gene: TRBJ2-1; d_gene: -; abundance: -; v_gene: TRBV11-2; CDR3nt: TGTGCCAGCAGTTTCGGAGACGGGGGCACCTACAATGAGCAGTTCTTC; CDR3aa: CASSFGDGGTYNEQFF
j_gene: TRBJ1-5; d_gene: TRBD1; abundance: -; v_gene: TRBV27; CDR3nt: TGTGCCAGCAGTCAGGGGGCGACTCAGCCCCAGCATTTT; CDR3aa: CASSQGATQPQHF
j_gene: TRBJ2-7; d_gene: TRBD1; abundance: -; v_gene: TRBV7-7; CDR3nt: TGTGCTAGCAGCTCAGGACAGGGGCTACCCTACGAGCAGTACTTC; CDR3aa: CASSSGQGLPYEQYF
j_gene: TRBJ2-6; d_gene: -; abundance: -; v_gene: TRBV6-5; CDR3nt: TGTGCCAGCAGTTTCCTCCGCTCTGGGGCCAACGTCCTGACTTTC; CDR3aa: CASSFLRSGANVLTF
j_gene: TRBJ2-7; d_gene: -; abundance: -; v_gene: TRBV7-8; CDR3nt: TGTGCCAGCAGCTCCCGAGTAGGGCTCGAGCAGTACTTC; CDR3aa: CASSSRVGLEQYF
j_gene: TRBJ2-4; d_gene: -; abundance: -; v_gene: TRBV11-3; CDR3nt: TGTGCCAGCAGCTTAGACAGGGGGGGCATTCAGTACTTC; CDR3aa: CASSLDRGGIQYF
j_gene: TRBJ1-5; d_gene: -; abundance: few; v_gene: TRBV19; CDR3nt: TGTGCCAGTAGTATCGCCCTTCAGCCCCAGCATTTT; CDR3aa: CASSIALQPQHF
j_gene: TRBJ1-5; d_gene: -; abundance: -; v_gene: TRBV28; CDR3nt: TGTGCCAGCAGTTTAGGGCAGGGTGATCAGCCCCAGCATTTT; CDR3aa: CASSLGQGDQPQHF
j_gene: TRBJ2-7; d_gene: -; abundance: once; v_gene: TRBV28; CDR3nt: TGTGCCAGCAGTTTCCCCCCGGGACCTGGGGGCCTCGAGCAGTACTTC; CDR3aa: CASSFPPGPGGLEQYF
j_gene: TRBJ1-5; d_gene: -; abundance: -; v_gene: TRBV19; CDR3nt: TGTGCCAGTAGTATAATCAGGGGTGGCAATCAGCCCCAGCATTTT; CDR3aa: CASSIIRGGNQPQHF
j_gene: TRBJ2-7; d_gene: -; abundance: -; v_gene: TRBV7-6; CDR3nt: TGTGCCAGCAGCTTAGTTTCGGGGGCGTCAGGCTCCTACGAGCAGTACTTC; CDR3aa: CASSLVSGASGSYEQYF
j_gene: TRBJ2-7; d_gene: TRBD1; abundance: -; v_gene: TRBV18; CDR3nt: TGTGCCAGCTCCCTGGGACAGGGAGGGGCCTACGAGCAGTACTTC; CDR3aa: CASSLGQGGAYEQYF
j_gene: TRBJ2-1; d_gene: -; abundance: once; v_gene: TRBV27; CDR3nt: TGTGCCACCCTATCGATGCGGGACAATGAGCAGTTCTTC; CDR3aa: CATLSMRDNEQFF
j_gene: TRBJ2-3; d_gene: -; abundance: -; v_gene: TRBV5-4; CDR3nt: TGTGCCAGCAGCCGGAGTTCTCGAGATACGCAGTATTTT; CDR3aa: CASSRSSRDTQYF
j_gene: TRBJ1-4; d_gene: -; abundance: once; v_gene: TRBV5-4; CDR3nt: TGTGCCAGCAGCTTTAAGGGGGGGGACGAAAAACTGTTTTTT; CDR3aa: CASSFKGGDEKLFF
j_gene: TRBJ2-3; d_gene: -; abundance: -; v_gene: TRBV19; CDR3nt: TGTGCCAGTAGTATTCGGACCAACACAGATACGCAGTATTTT; CDR3aa: CASSIRTNTDTQYF
j_gene: TRBJ2-1; d_gene: -; abundance: -; v_gene: TRBV4-3; CDR3nt: TGCGCCAGCAGCCAAGATATGGGTAGTGAGCAGTTCTTC; CDR3aa: CASSQDMGSEQFF
j_gene: TRBJ1-2; d_gene: -; abundance: few; v_gene: TRBV28; CDR3nt: TGTGCCAGCAACATAATGGGTTCCGGCTACACCTTC; CDR3aa: CASNIMGSGYTF
j_gene: TRBJ1-5; d_gene: -; abundance: -; v_gene: TRBV12-2; CDR3nt: TGTGCAAGTCGCACCCCGGACAGTCCGGAGAATAGCAATCAGCCCCAGCATTTT; CDR3aa: CASRTPDSPENSNQPQHF
j_gene: TRBJ2-7; d_gene: -; abundance: -; v_gene: TRBV11-2; CDR3nt: TGTGCCAGCAGTCTAATCCGAAATTACGAGCAGTACTTC; CDR3aa: CASSLIRNYEQYF
j_gene: TRBJ1-2; d_gene: TRBD1; abundance: -; v_gene: TRBV7-9; CDR3nt: TGTGCCAGCAGCTTAGGACGGGACAGGGGTTTTAACTATGGCTACACCTTC; CDR3aa: CASSLGRDRGFNYGYTF
j_gene: TRBJ2-1; d_gene: -; abundance: -; v_gene: TRBV27; CDR3nt: TGTGCCAGCCGGCCAGGAGCAGGGGCCCCACCGTACAATGAGCAGTTCTTC; CDR3aa: CASRPGAGAPPYNEQFF
j_gene: TRBJ2-7; d_gene: TRBD2; abundance: once; v_gene: TRBV7-2; CDR3nt: TGTGCCAGCAGCTCCAAAGCGGGGTGGACCTACGAGCAGTACTTC; CDR3aa: CASSSKAGWTYEQYF
j_gene: TRBJ1-5; d_gene: TRBD1; abundance: -; v_gene: TRBV5-4; CDR3nt: TGTGCCAGCAGCTTGTCAGGGGGAAATCAGCCCCAGCATTTT; CDR3aa: CASSLSGGNQPQHF
j_gene: TRBJ1-2; d_gene: -; abundance: few; v_gene: TRBV5-4; CDR3nt: TGTGCCAGCAGCTCCCAAACACAGGAACTCCTCTATGGCTACACCTTC; CDR3aa: CASSSQTQELLYGYTF
j_gene: TRBJ2-3; d_gene: TRBD2; abundance: -; v_gene: TRBV5-4; CDR3nt: TGTGCCAGCAGCTTTGCGGGAGTGGAGGCAGATACGCAGTATTTT; CDR3aa: CASSFAGVEADTQYF
j_gene: TRBJ2-2; d_gene: TRBD1; abundance: -; v_gene: TRBV2; CDR3nt: TGTGCCAGACGGGACAGGGGGGGCACCGGGGAGCTGTTTTTT; CDR3aa: CARRDRGGTGELFF
j_gene: TRBJ2-1; d_gene: -; abundance: -; v_gene: TRBV4-1; CDR3nt: TGCGCCAGCAGCCAAGACTACTACAATGAGCAGTTCTTC; CDR3aa: CASSQDYYNEQFF
j_gene: TRBJ2-7; d_gene: -; abundance: once; v_gene: TRBV7-2; CDR3nt: TGTGCCAGCAGCTTATCACCCTACGAGCAGTACTTC; CDR3aa: CASSLSPYEQYF
j_gene: TRBJ2-7; d_gene: -; abundance: many; v_gene: TRBV6-1; CDR3nt: TGTGCCAGCAGTGAATTGGGGGACGTATACGAGCAGTACTTC; CDR3aa: CASSELGDVYEQYF
j_gene: TRBJ2-7; d_gene: TRBD1; abundance: -; v_gene: TRBV11-2; CDR3nt: TGTGCCAGCAGCCCCCGGACAGGGGGGGGCCTACCCTACGAGCAGTACTTC; CDR3aa: CASSPRTGGGLPYEQYF
j_gene: TRBJ1-4; d_gene: -; abundance: once; v_gene: TRBV19; CDR3nt: TGTGCCACCTCGGTAGAATACGATGAAAAACTGTTTTTT; CDR3aa: CATSVEYDEKLFF
j_gene: TRBJ2-5; d_gene: -; abundance: -; v_gene: TRBV7-9; CDR3nt: TGTGCCAGCAGCCCGAGGGACGGAGTACCCTACTTC; CDR3aa: CASSPRDGVPYF
j_gene: TRBJ1-6; d_gene: -; abundance: few; v_gene: TRBV5-4; CDR3nt: TGTGCCAGCAGCTCTAGGTTTAGAAGGTCGGATAATTCACCCCTCCACTTT; CDR3aa: CASSSRFRRSDNSPLHF
j_gene: TRBJ2-2; d_gene: TRBD1; abundance: -; v_gene: TRBV30; CDR3nt: TGTGCCTGGAGGACAGGGGATAACACCGGGGAGCTGTTTTTT; CDR3aa: CAWRTGDNTGELFF
j_gene: TRBJ2-2; d_gene: -; abundance: -; v_gene: TRBV10-1; CDR3nt: TGCGCCAGCAGTACCCCCTTGTGGGGGCGCACCGGGGAGCTGTTTTTT; CDR3aa: CASSTPLWGRTGELFF
j_gene: TRBJ2-5; d_gene: TRBD1; abundance: -; v_gene: TRBV18; CDR3nt: TGTGCCAGCTCACCCTTCCAGGGACAGAAAACAATCCGGGACTTC; CDR3aa: CASSPFQGQKTIRDF
j_gene: TRBJ2-1; d_gene: TRBD2; abundance: once; v_gene: TRBV9; CDR3nt: TGTGCCAGCAGCACAAGTTTGGGACTAGCGGATAATGAGCAGTTCTTC; CDR3aa: CASSTSLGLADNEQFF
j_gene: TRBJ2-7; d_gene: -; abundance: -; v_gene: TRBV12-5; CDR3nt: TGTGCTAGTGGTTTGGTACTTGGCCAGGCCTACGAGCAGTACTTC; CDR3aa: CASGLVLGQAYEQYF
j_gene: TRBJ2-7; d_gene: -; abundance: -; v_gene: TRBV30; CDR3nt: TGTGCCTGGAGTGTTACCGGGGGAGCGTTCGAGCAGTACTTC; CDR3aa: CAWSVTGGAFEQYF
j_gene: TRBJ1-4; d_gene: -; abundance: -; v_gene: TRBV29-1; CDR3nt: TGCAGCGTTGAAGGGTCGGCGGGGCAAAAACTGTTTTTT; CDR3aa: CSVEGSAGQKLFF